This T cell receptor (beta chain) was identified during a study of blood T cell repertoires in COVID-19. At the level of the study: The United States, Italy and Spain were the sources of the acute and convalescent COVID-19 samples. Sources were T cells, B-cell-depleted T cells, or PBMCs; the material itself was cDNA or gDNA.

As processed by the authors: Reference gene primer amplification in the assay estimated nucleated cell counts. Measured with immunoSEQ multiplex PCR; TCRdb has only the in-frame clones, and not every one. That table supplies the V and J calls and clone size; D and trimming were determined from the DNA. The data hold about 230,000 clones, with approximately 88% observed a single time. The length of the CDR3 is 17 residues. CDR1 LNHDA and CDR2 SQIVND come from the germline V gene (reference sequence). Trimming took 5 bases from V and 5 from J; bases not matched to a gene: 15. The sequence was collected from a man aged 35 to 55 with acute or convalescent COVID-19. The rearrangement links TRBV19 to TRBJ2-5; 9 positions agree with TRBD1. Specimen: peripheral blood. CDR3 loop: CASSSDRGFGYVETQYF. The CDR3 nucleotides are TGTGCCAGTAGTTCCGACAGGGGGTTCGGATATGTGGAGACCCAGTACTTC.